The rows below give T cell receptor beta chains drawn from one sample of a study of metastatic and nonmetastatic thyroid tumors. TCRdb re-called clones via MiXCR from the PCR reads. The repertoire has around 30,000 clones, 20% to 25% of them found once; the top ten carry roughly 3.1%. Sequencing used tumor tissue. The source is a male donor with papillary thyroid cancer or a benign thyroid nodule (not recorded which). Some clones in this sample may be carry-over from other donors' samples. Each CDR3 is given with its conserved first and last residue. Each record gives: D gene, CDR3 length, V gene, J gene, clone size, CDR3 DNA, CDR3 protein. A D gene is named only where the DNA matches it firmly. Rows may omit the clone size; those that give it use once, few, many or a size class.

.	15	TRBV9	TRBJ2-1	many	TGTGCCAGCAGTGCAGAGAGGGCTACCTACAATGAGCAGTTCTTC	CASSAERATYNEQFF
.	12	TRBV6-1	TRBJ1-5	few	TGTGCCAGCAGCAGGTCCAATAAGCCCCGGCATTTT	CASSRSNKPRHF
.	15	TRBV19	TRBJ1-4	few	TGTGCCAGTAGTATTTATGGGACGGAGGATGAAAAACTGTTTTTT	CASSIYGTEDEKLFF
TRBD1	15	TRBV6-1	TRBJ1-6	few	TGTGCCAGCAGTGAAGTGGGGCCACAGGGGTCACCCCTCCACTTT	CASSEVGPQGSPLHF
TRBD2	13	TRBV5-1	TRBJ2-3	.	TGCGCCAGCAGCTGGGGGGGGGAAGATACGCAGTATTTT	CASSWGGEDTQYF
TRBD2	13	TRBV6-1	TRBJ2-3	many	TGTGCCAGCGCGGTGACGGGGGGTTATACGCAGTATTTT	CASAVTGGYTQYF
TRBD1	12	TRBV7-6	TRBJ2-7	medium-sized	TGTGCCAGCAGCCCTACAGGGGGCGAGCAGTACTTC	CASSPTGGEQYF
.	13	TRBV20-1	TRBJ2-2	many	TGCAGTGCTAGAGTGGCGGGGTCCGGGGAGCTGTTTTTT	CSARVAGSGELFF
.	16	TRBV7-2	TRBJ1-3	once	TGTGCCAGCAGCTTAGCTGGAACCTTCTCTGGAAACAACATATATTTT	CASSLAGTFSGNNIYF
.	15	TRBV5-6	TRBJ2-5	many	TGTGCCAGCAGCCGGGACCCCTGGGGCCAAGAGACCCAGTACTTC	CASSRDPWGQETQYF